The clone carrying this T cell receptor (beta chain) has a count of ten or more. What it binds is not known. The record originates from a study of T-cell memory formation after mild COVID-19. The overall study: Among the donors, TCR clusters were largely specific to each donor.

Notes on the study in general: CD4+ contracting clones lay mainly in CM and EM, CD8+ ones in EMRA. Later expanders leaned toward CD4+, whereas clones contracting from day 15 to 85 were balanced CD4/CD8.

Each CDR3 protein gets one entry after TCRdb re-called the 5' RACE reads with MiXCR. The sample yields about 55,000 distinct CDR3 sequences, 9% to 9.5% seen once. From germline, CDR1 is SGHTA and CDR2 FQGNSA. This CDR3 has 13 residues. Deletions cut 4 bases from V and 8 bases from J, with 14 bases between. The V gene is TRBV7-2, the J gene TRBJ1-1; D is possibly TRBD1 (5 bases). This receptor was obtained from a man between 18 and 29 years old who had mild COVID-19 (a few samples of this study predate the infection). Cell type and time point are not known. Material: PBMCs or a T cell subset sorted from them (not recorded which). The CDR3 region has the DNA TGTGCCAGCAGCTCACGGGGCCTACGGGAAGCTTTCTTT. Its translation is CASSSRGLREAFF.